The T cell receptor (beta chain) described here comes from a study of shared clonotypes between healthy human individuals. As for the study in general: Donors, aged 18 to 49, were a couple of women and a few men. Three plates were used per donor for CD4 naive, three for CD4 memory, two for CD8 naive and one for CD8 memory.

Replicate PCRs from sorted subsets contained approximately 200 ng DNA, which is some 32,000 T cell genomes. Profiled with immunoSEQ multiplex PCR; TCRdb holds only in-frame clones, not every one. The table shows 1.6 million or so clones, with over 95% occurring only once. J was trimmed by 0 bases and V by 1 base; bases with no gene match: 10. The CDR3 length is 19 residues. Germline assignment: CDR1 SGHRS and CDR2 YFSETQ. J is TRBJ2-7 and V is TRBV5-1; 13 nucleotides line up with TRBD2. Sequencing used naive CD4+ T cells sorted from blood. Subset here: CD45RA+ positively selected. The receptor comes from a man under 40 in good health. This CDR3 is CASSLRAKGTSGNSYEQYF. The CDR3 region has the DNA TGCGCCAGCAGCTTGCGGGCAAAAGGGACTAGCGGGAACTCCTACGAGCAGTACTTC.